These 29 T cell receptor beta chains share one sample of origin, sequenced in a study of blood T cell repertoires in COVID-19. The table came from immunoSEQ multiplex PCR; TCRdb's copy has only in-frame clones and leaves some out. The sample has approximately 30,000 clones, 75% to 90% seen once. The specimen was peripheral blood. Receptors originate from a woman over 75 with active or convalescent COVID-19.

The CDR3 DNA sequence: TGTGCCAGCAGCCACTTCTACGAGCAGTACTTC. Translation: CASSHFYEQYF. The chain is built from TRBV7-9 and TRBJ2-7; D uncertain. The CDR3 extends over 11 amino acids. Between the trimmed V and J ends, which lost 5 bases and 3 bases, there was a span of 5 bases. CDR1 is SEHNR, CDR2 FQNEAQ, per germline (reference sequence).

This clone has only one observation. V gene TRBV29-1 combines with J gene TRBJ2-2; D uncertain. CDR3 length: 11 amino acids. From germline, CDR1 is SQVTM and CDR2 ANQGSEA. V was shortened by 6 bases and J by 4 bases, with 6 bases between the two germline ends. This CDR3 is CSVSGTGELFF. The CDR3 nucleotides are TGCAGCGTATCAGGCACCGGGGAGCTGTTTTTT.

The genes are TRBV11-2 and TRBJ1-6, with TRBD1 as a possible D gene (5 bases). Per germline, CDR1 SGHAT and CDR2 FQNNGV. The V gene lost 2 bases and the J gene lost 0 bases, with 14 bases spanning the gap. The CDR3 is 18 residues long. DNA for the CDR3: TGTGCCAGCAGCTTAAGCATTCAGGGCGGCTCCTATAATTCACCCCTCCACTTT. Its translation is CASSLSIQGGSYNSPLHF.

The J gene is TRBJ2-1, the V gene TRBV5-1, with TRBD2 matching 10 bases. CDR3 length: 15 amino acids. The germline V gene has CDR1 SGHRS and CDR2 YFSETQ. V trimming: 0 bases; J trimming: 6 bases; junction bases outside the gene matches: 3. In DNA, the CDR3 is TGCGCCAGCAGCTTGGAGGGACTAGCGTCCAATGAGCAGTTCTTC. Amino acid sequence: CASSLEGLASNEQFF. Full variable domain (outside the CDR3, taken from reference TRBV5-1 and TRBJ2-1): KAGVTQTPRYLIKTRGQQVTLSCSPISGHRSVSWYQQTPGQGLQFLFEYFSETQRNKGNFPGRFSGRQFSNSRSEMNVSTLELGDSALYLCASSLEGLASNEQFFGPGTRLTVL.

The chain is built from TRBV19 and TRBJ2-7; the match to TRBD1 covers 9 bases. The CDR3 consists of 14 residues. V lost 4 bases to trimming and J lost 9 bases; unmatched junction nucleotides: 10. Germline CDR1 is LNHDA and CDR2 is SQIVND (reference sequence). The chain's CDR3 is CASSTRDREYRQYF. The CDR3 DNA follows: TGTGCCAGTAGTACCCGGGACAGGGAATATCGGCAGTACTTC.

The V call is TRBV18, the J call TRBJ2-5, with 9 bases identical to TRBD2. The V and J ends lost 6 bases and 1 base, in that order; junction bases with no gene match: 6. The CDR3 spans 15 residues. Germline-derived CDR1 and CDR2 are KGHSH and LQKENI. CDR3 sequence (DNA): TGTGCCAGCTCCCCCGCGGGGGGGCCCCAAGAGACCCAGTACTTC. Residues: CASSPAGGPQETQYF.

The chain carries TRBV2 and TRBJ1-2, with no clear D. This CDR3 spans 11 amino acids. V was pared by 3 bases and J by 5 bases, with 4 bases between. Germline-derived CDR1 and CDR2 are SNHLY and FYNNEI. The CDR3: CASSDGYGYTF. The CDR3 DNA sequence: TGTGCCAGCAGTGACGGTTATGGCTACACCTTC.

This clone is a singleton in its sample. The chain employs TRBV10-3 and TRBJ1-1; D gene uncertain. V was shortened by 3 bases and J by 11 bases, with 16 bases between the two germline ends. CDR1 and CDR2 (germline): ENHRY, SYGVKD. The CDR3 runs to 13 residues. DNA of the CDR3: TGTGCCATCAGTGAACTTTCGACTCGGCACGCTTTCTTT. Protein product: CAISELSTRHAFF.

The V and J genes are TRBV19 and TRBJ1-2; tentatively, D is TRBD1 (5 bases). CDR1 is LNHDA and CDR2 is SQIVND in the germline V gene (reference sequence). Trimming removed 5 bases at V and 6 bases at J, with 16 bases between. The CDR3 covers 14 residues. In DNA form, the CDR3 reads TGTGCCAGTAGTTTGGGGGGAGGGGAGGATGGCTACACCTTC. This codes for CASSLGGGEDGYTF.

The chain couples TRBV5-1 to TRBJ1-6, with 9 bases fitting TRBD1. V shed 2 bases and J 5 bases; nucleotides not matched to a gene: 26. From germline, CDR1 is SGHRS and CDR2 YFSETQ. This CDR3 comprises 23 residues. The CDR3 protein is CASSLNPQASGTGSKGNNSPLHF. The CDR3 DNA reads TGCGCCAGCAGCTTAAACCCCCAGGCCTCCGGGACAGGGTCAAAGGGAAATAATTCACCCCTCCACTTT.

The J gene is TRBJ2-3, the V gene TRBV5-1; D possibly corresponds to TRBD2 (7 bases). The CDR3 length is 14 residues. Germline lookup yields CDR1 SGHRS and CDR2 YFSETQ. V was trimmed by 4 bases and J by 4 bases, leaving 13 bases between them. CDR3 residues: CASSADSGADTQYF. In nucleotides, the CDR3 is TGCGCCAGCAGCGCGGACAGCGGGGCAGATACGCAGTATTTT. Full variable domain (rest looked up from reference TRBV5-1 and TRBJ2-3): KAGVTQTPRYLIKTRGQQVTLSCSPISGHRSVSWYQQTPGQGLQFLFEYFSETQRNKGNFPGRFSGRQFSNSRSEMNVSTLELGDSALYLCASSADSGADTQYFGPGTRLTVL.

V usage is TRBV7-8 and J usage is TRBJ1-2, with TRBD1 as a possible D gene (5 bases). Germline V gene sequence: CDR1 SGHVS, CDR2 FQNEAQ. The CDR3 totals 13 residues. V was trimmed by 0 bases and J by 3 bases, leaving 5 bases between them. The CDR3 DNA reads as TGTGCCAGCAGCTTAGCAGGGGACTATGGCTACACCTTC. Translated: CASSLAGDYGYTF.

A single count supports this clone. The chain employs TRBV19 and TRBJ2-5; the match to TRBD2 covers 11 bases. Germline V CDR1 and CDR2: LNHDA, SQIVND (reference sequence). V shed 2 bases and J 5 bases; nucleotides not matched to a gene: 7. The CDR3 is 16 amino acids. The CDR3 loop is CASSIRSGGVGETQYF. CDR3 bases: TGTGCCAGTAGTATACGTAGCGGGGGGGTCGGGGAGACCCAGTACTTC.

The chain's CDR3 is CAWSVLMNTGELFF. CDR3 DNA: TGTGCCTGGAGTGTTTTAATGAACACCGGGGAGCTGTTTTTT. V is TRBV30 and J is TRBJ2-2; D remains ambiguous. Trimming took 0 bases from V and 1 from J, leaving 6 bases between them. Looked up from germline, CDR1 is GTSNPN and CDR2 is SVGIG (reference sequence). There are 14 residues in the CDR3.

This chain joins TRBV6-5 and TRBJ1-1; no clear D gene. The CDR3 runs 13 residues. CDR1 and CDR2 (germline): MNHEY, SVGAGI. V shed 5 bases and J shed 0 bases, with 7 bases lying between them. CDR3 region: CASSNTVNTEAFF. CDR3 in DNA: TGTGCCAGCAGTAATACAGTGAACACTGAAGCTTTCTTT.

The J gene is TRBJ2-1, the V gene TRBV12-3 or TRBV12-4, with 9 bases aligning to TRBD2. The V and J ends lost 7 bases and 3 bases, in that order; junction bases with no gene match: 1. The CDR3 is 13 amino acids. In nucleotides, the CDR3 is TGTGCCAGCATAGCGGGGGACTACAATGAGCAGTTCTTC. The encoded protein is CASIAGDYNEQFF.

This chain links TRBV5-1 with TRBJ2-3; D unclear. With 9 bases removed from V and 2 bases from J, the gap between germline ends came to 13 bases. This CDR3 has 13 residues. Per germline, CDR1 SGHRS and CDR2 YFSETQ. CDR3 DNA sequence: TGCGCCACGAACAGCCATTCCACAGATACGCAGTATTTT. It codes for CATNSHSTDTQYF.

The rearrangement uses TRBV6-1 and TRBJ1-2, with 8 nucleotides matching TRBD1. Germline CDR1 MNHNS, CDR2 SASEGT. This CDR3 is 19 amino acids long. With 4 bases clipped from V and 3 bases from J, the junction kept 19 bases outside the gene matches. CDR3 sequence (DNA): TGTGCCAGCAGTGGTCAATCGACAGGGGCGCTGAGGTTATACTATGGCTACACCTTC. It codes for CASSGQSTGALRLYYGYTF.

CDR3 coding DNA: TGTGCCAGCAGTTACGCAGCAGGCTCTGGAAACACCATATATTTT. Protein product: CASSYAAGSGNTIYF. V and J are TRBV6-6 and TRBJ1-3; no definite D call. There are 15 residues in the CDR3. From germline, CDR1 is MNHNY and CDR2 SVGAGI (reference sequence). Trimming left V 2 bases short and J 0 bases short, with 8 bases between.

The rearrangement links TRBV10-1 to TRBJ2-3, with a possible D match to TRBD1 (5 bases). V lost 3 bases and J 6 bases, leaving 16 bases between the germline ends. The CDR3 has 15 amino acids. Germline V CDR1 and CDR2: WNHNN, SYGVQD (reference sequence). The CDR3 here is CASSDAGRGFDTQYF. CDR3 nucleotides: TGCGCCAGCAGTGATGCAGGGCGCGGATTCGATACGCAGTATTTT.

The rearrangement links TRBV19 to TRBJ1-3; 7 bases are shared with TRBD1. Trimming cost V 7 bases and J 0 bases; bases outside gene matches: 6. The CDR3 is made up of 15 amino acids. The germline V gene encodes CDR1 LNHDA and CDR2 SQIVND (reference sequence). CDR3 residues: CASTPTGTSGNTIYF. In nucleotides, the CDR3 is TGTGCCAGTACCCCGACAGGGACCTCTGGAAACACCATATATTTT.

This clone was counted only a few times. The genes are TRBV11-2 and TRBJ2-7; a weak D match, TRBD1 (6 bases). CDR1 is SGHAT and CDR2 is FQNNGV in the germline V gene. The CDR3 sequence is 14 residues long. Trimming shortened V by 2 bases and J by 3 bases, and 11 bases separated the two germline ends. Here the CDR3 DNA reads TGTGCCAGCAGCTTATCAGGGGAGTACTACGAGCAGTACTTC. Translating gives CASSLSGEYYEQYF.

V gene TRBV15 combines with J gene TRBJ1-5, with unresolved D. CDR1 is LNHNV and CDR2 is YYDKDF in the germline V gene (reference sequence). Trimming removed 1 base from V and 1 base from J, with 5 bases in between. This CDR3 spans 14 amino acids. The CDR3 is CATSRGGSNQPQHF. DNA for the CDR3: TGTGCCACCAGCAGAGGAGGAAGCAATCAGCCCCAGCATTTT.

This clone was counted a few times. The chain recombines TRBV4-1 with TRBJ1-3; D remains unclear. V was cut by 2 bases and J by 4 bases, with 6 bases left in between. CDR3 length: 13 amino acids. Germline V gene data show CDR1 as MGHRA and CDR2 as YSYEKL. Here the CDR3 DNA reads TGCGCCAGCAGCCAACTTCCCGGAAACACCATATATTTT. It specifies CASSQLPGNTIYF.

The V and J genes are TRBV19 and TRBJ1-2, with TRBD1 identical over 10 bases. Unmatched junction bases numbered 5, after V lost 7 bases and J lost 0 bases. Germline V gene sequence: CDR1 LNHDA, CDR2 SQIVND (reference sequence). CDR3 length: 15 amino acids. The CDR3 loop reads CASTWDRGANYGYTF. CDR3 coding DNA: TGTGCCAGTACCTGGGACAGGGGAGCTAACTATGGCTACACCTTC.

A single count supports this clone. The chain combines TRBV7-2 with TRBJ1-1; TRBD1 aligns across 7 bases. The germline gives CDR1 SGHTA, CDR2 FQGNSA. V dropped 1 base and J dropped 7; count of bases not matched to a gene: 3. The length of the CDR3 is 13 residues. CDR3 in DNA: TGTGCCAGCAGCTTAGTTACAGGGGTTGAAGCTTTCTTT. It yields the protein CASSLVTGVEAFF. Looking up the rest from reference TRBV7-2 and TRBJ1-1 gives the full variable domain: GAGVSQSPSNKVTEKGKDVELRCDPISGHTALYWYRQSLGQGLEFLIYFQGNSAPDKSGLPSDRFSAERTGGSVSTLTIQRTQQEDSAVYLCASSLVTGVEAFFGQGTRLTVV.

The gene calls are TRBV6-5 and TRBJ1-1; possibly TRBD1 for D (6 bases). There are 15 residues in the CDR3. The V gene's germline CDR1 is MNHEY and CDR2 SVGAGI. V was shortened by 8 bases and J by 1 base, with 17 bases between the two germline ends. In DNA form, the CDR3 reads TGTGCCAGCCACCTGGTGGACAGACCGAACACTGAAGCTTTCTTT. This gives the protein CASHLVDRPNTEAFF.

This clone was recorded once. The gene calls are TRBV5-1 and TRBJ2-2; perhaps TRBD2 as D (7 bases). V gave up 4 bases and J gave up 4 bases, with 23 bases separating them. The CDR3 spans 18 residues. The germline CDR1 and CDR2 sequences are SGHRS and YFSETQ. The CDR3 reads CASSPRGDIPRGTGELFF. CDR3 DNA: TGCGCCAGCAGCCCCCGGGGGGACATCCCAAGGGGCACCGGGGAGCTGTTTTTT.

The genes are TRBV5-1 and TRBJ1-2, with TRBD1 matching 8 bases. V lost 0 bases, J lost 4 bases, and 2 bases stayed unmatched. Germline values: CDR1 SGHRS, CDR2 YFSETQ. The CDR3 consists of 14 residues. DNA for the CDR3: TGCGCCAGCAGCTTGGGGGACAGGCCCTATGGCTACACCTTC. It translates to CASSLGDRPYGYTF.